This TCR beta chain was observed in a study of T cell repertoires in cytomegalovirus infection. This clonotype was detected only a few times. Antigen unknown. Study-wide findings and caveats: In two of eight donors, the top clonotype was HLA-C-restricted CMV-specific.

Losses at the gene ends were 10 bases for V and 6 bases for J; bases not matched to a gene: 9. In germline, CDR1 is SEHNR, CDR2 FQNEAQ (reference sequence). This CDR3 has 14 amino acids. TCRdb analysed the reads with MiXCR anew, one entry per CDR3 protein. The data hold roughly 920,000 distinct CDR3 sequences, with more than 25% observed a single time. The sample in question was cultured CD8+ T cells from PBMCs, obtained from culture after CMV antigen stimulation. The chain is built from TRBV7-9 and TRBJ2-3; 11 bases are a match to TRBD1. The TCR originated in a human donor in good health (CMV status not recorded). Some clones in this sample may be carry-over from other donors' samples. Written as DNA, the CDR3 is TGTGCCACCAACCGGGACAGGGGGATTGATACGCAGTATTTT. It yields the protein CATNRDRGIDTQYF.